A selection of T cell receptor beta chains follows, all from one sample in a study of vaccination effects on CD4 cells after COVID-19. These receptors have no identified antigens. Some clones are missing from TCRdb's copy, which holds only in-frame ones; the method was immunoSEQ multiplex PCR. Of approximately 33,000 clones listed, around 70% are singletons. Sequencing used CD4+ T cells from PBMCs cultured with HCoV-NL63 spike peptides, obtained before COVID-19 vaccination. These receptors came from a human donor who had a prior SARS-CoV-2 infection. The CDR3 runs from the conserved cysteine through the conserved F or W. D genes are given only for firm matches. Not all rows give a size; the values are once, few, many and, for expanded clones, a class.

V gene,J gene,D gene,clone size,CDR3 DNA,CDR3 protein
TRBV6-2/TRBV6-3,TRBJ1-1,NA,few,TGTGCCAGCAGTCTCCGACGGGGATCGGCTTTCTTT,CASSLRRGSAFF
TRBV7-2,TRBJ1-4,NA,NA,TGTGCCAGCAGCCGGCGGACAGTCGTTCCCGAAAAACTGTTTTTT,CASSRRTVVPEKLFF
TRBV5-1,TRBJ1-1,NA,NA,TGCGCCAGCAGCTTGCCACTCTTCAGGGGAAGAGGGAACACTGAAGCTTTCTTT,CASSLPLFRGRGNTEAFF
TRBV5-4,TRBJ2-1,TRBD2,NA,TGTGCCAGCAGCTTGGATGGGGTAGCGGGGGCCTACAATGAGCAGTTCTTC,CASSLDGVAGAYNEQFF
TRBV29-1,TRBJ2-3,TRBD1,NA,TGCAGCGTTACGATCCTCAGGGGGCTCGCAGATACGCAGTATTTT,CSVTILRGLADTQYF
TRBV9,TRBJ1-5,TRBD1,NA,TGTGCCAGCAGCCGGACAGGAGGTGAACAGCCCCAGCATTTT,CASSRTGGEQPQHF
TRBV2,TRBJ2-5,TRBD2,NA,TGTGCCAGCAGTGGAGTCAAGGGCCGGCGGGGGTTGGAAGAGACCCAGTACTTC,CASSGVKGRRGLEETQYF
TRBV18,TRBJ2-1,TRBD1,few,TGTGCCAGCTTGAGACAGGGGAATGAGCAGTTCTTC,CASLRQGNEQFF
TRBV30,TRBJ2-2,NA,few,TGTGCCTGGAGGACCTGGGTCCCCGGGGAGCTGTTTTTT,CAWRTWVPGELFF
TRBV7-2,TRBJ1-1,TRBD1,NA,TGTGCCAGCAGCCCTAGGACAGGGTTTGAAGCTTTCTTT,CASSPRTGFEAFF
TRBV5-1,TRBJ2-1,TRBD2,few,TGCGCCAGCAGCTTCGGAACGGGGGGGCGGAATGAGCAGTTCTTC,CASSFGTGGRNEQFF
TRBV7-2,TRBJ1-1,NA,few,TGTGCCAGCAGGTGGACTAATCGCCCTGAAGCTTTCTTT,CASRWTNRPEAFF
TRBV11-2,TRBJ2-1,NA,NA,TGTGCCAGCAGACACTCAGGGCAGAACAATGAGCAGTTCTTC,CASRHSGQNNEQFF
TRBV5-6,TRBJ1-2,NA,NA,TGTGCCAGCAGCCGGGACACCTATGGCTACACCTTC,CASSRDTYGYTF
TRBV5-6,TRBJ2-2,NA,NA,TGTGCCAGCAGCTTGAGGGGAGCGGGCACCGGGGAGCTGTTTTTT,CASSLRGAGTGELFF
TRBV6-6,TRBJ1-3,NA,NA,TGTGCCAGCAGCCGACAAGGGACGGCTGGAAACACCATATATTTT,CASSRQGTAGNTIYF
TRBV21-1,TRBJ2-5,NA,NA,TGTGCCGGGGTTGACAGCCCTGGCCACGAGACCCAGTACTTC,CAGVDSPGHETQYF
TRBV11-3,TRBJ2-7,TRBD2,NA,TGTGCCAGCAGACTTGGGAGGGCCTCTGGGGAGCAGTACTTC,CASRLGRASGEQYF
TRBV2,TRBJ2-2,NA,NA,TGTGCCAGCAGTGAGTCGACGACGAACACCGGGGAGCTGTTTTTT,CASSESTTNTGELFF
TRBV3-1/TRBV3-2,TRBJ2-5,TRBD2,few,TGTGCCAGCAGCCCAGGGCGGGGGGGCTTTTTAGAGACCCAGTACTTC,CASSPGRGGFLETQYF
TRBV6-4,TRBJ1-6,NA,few,TGTGCCAGCAGTGACCGGGCAGGGGTTACACCCCTCCACTTT,CASSDRAGVTPLHF
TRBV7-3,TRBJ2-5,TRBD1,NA,TGTGCCAGCAGCTTGTTTAGGGGGCGGTCAGAGACCCAGTACTTC,CASSLFRGRSETQYF
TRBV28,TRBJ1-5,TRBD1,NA,TGTGCCAGCAGTGAGTACAGGGGCCAGCCCCAGCATTTT,CASSEYRGQPQHF
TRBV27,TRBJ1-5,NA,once,TGTGCCAGCAGCTCCGAATATAGCAATCAGCCCCAGCATTTT,CASSSEYSNQPQHF
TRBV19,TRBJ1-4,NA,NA,TGTGCCAGTAGTATCCGACAGGCAACTAATGAAAAACTGTTTTTT,CASSIRQATNEKLFF
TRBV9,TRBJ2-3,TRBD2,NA,TGTGCCAGCAGCGTAACCGGGACTAGCGTTGATACGCAGTATTTT,CASSVTGTSVDTQYF
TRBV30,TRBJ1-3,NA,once,TGTGCCTGGGGGAAACTCTCTGGAAACACCATATATTTT,CAWGKLSGNTIYF
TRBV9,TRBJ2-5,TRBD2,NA,TGTGCCAGCAGCGTAGAACCCGGACTAGCGGGGAAAGAGACCCAGTACTTC,CASSVEPGLAGKETQYF
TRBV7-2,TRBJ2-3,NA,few,TGTGCCAGCAGCTCCCAGGTGTCAGATACGCAGTATTTT,CASSSQVSDTQYF
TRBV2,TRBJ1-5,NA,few,TGTGCCAGCAGTGATTTAGGGGGGACACGCAATCAGCCCCAGCATTTT,CASSDLGGTRNQPQHF
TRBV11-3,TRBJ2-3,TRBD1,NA,TGTGCCAGCAGCTTCGGGGGACAGGATAGCACAGATACGCAGTATTTT,CASSFGGQDSTDTQYF
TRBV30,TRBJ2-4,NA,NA,TGTGCCTGGAGTGTACTGGGGGGCAGAAACATTCAGTACTTC,CAWSVLGGRNIQYF
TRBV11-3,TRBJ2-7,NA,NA,TGTGCCAGCAGCCTGGAAGCTGGGGTGATCTACGAGCAGTACTTC,CASSLEAGVIYEQYF
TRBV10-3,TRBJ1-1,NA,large,TGTGCCATCAGGTCGGGTCAGGGGCTCACTGAAGCTTTCTTT,CAIRSGQGLTEAFF
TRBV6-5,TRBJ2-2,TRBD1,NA,TGTGCCAGCAGAGCGACAGGGGGCCCCGGGGAGCTGTTTTTT,CASRATGGPGELFF
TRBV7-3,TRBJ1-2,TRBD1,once,TGTGCCAGCAGCCCTACCTCGACAGGGCTAGGAGGCTACACCTTC,CASSPTSTGLGGYTF
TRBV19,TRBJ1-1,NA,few,TGTGCCAGTACCCCCAGGGCTAGGGGTGAAGCTTTCTTT,CASTPRARGEAFF
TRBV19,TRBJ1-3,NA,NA,TGTGCCAGTAGTAGGCCCGGGTCTGGAAACACCATATATTTT,CASSRPGSGNTIYF
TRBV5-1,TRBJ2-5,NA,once,TGCGCCAGCAGCTTGGTACGGGGCCAAGAGACCCAGTACTTC,CASSLVRGQETQYF
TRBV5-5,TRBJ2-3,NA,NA,TGTGCCAGCAAAGACTATTTTTCTAACAGGGCCCAGGTTGTCACAGATACGCAGTATTTT,CASKDYFSNRAQVVTDTQYF
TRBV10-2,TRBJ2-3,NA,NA,TGCGCCAGCAAGTCAGTCGGGGGTAGCACAGATACGCAGTATTTT,CASKSVGGSTDTQYF
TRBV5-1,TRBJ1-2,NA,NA,TGCGCCAGCAGCTTGGACCCCTCTAGTAACTATGGCTACACCTTC,CASSLDPSSNYGYTF